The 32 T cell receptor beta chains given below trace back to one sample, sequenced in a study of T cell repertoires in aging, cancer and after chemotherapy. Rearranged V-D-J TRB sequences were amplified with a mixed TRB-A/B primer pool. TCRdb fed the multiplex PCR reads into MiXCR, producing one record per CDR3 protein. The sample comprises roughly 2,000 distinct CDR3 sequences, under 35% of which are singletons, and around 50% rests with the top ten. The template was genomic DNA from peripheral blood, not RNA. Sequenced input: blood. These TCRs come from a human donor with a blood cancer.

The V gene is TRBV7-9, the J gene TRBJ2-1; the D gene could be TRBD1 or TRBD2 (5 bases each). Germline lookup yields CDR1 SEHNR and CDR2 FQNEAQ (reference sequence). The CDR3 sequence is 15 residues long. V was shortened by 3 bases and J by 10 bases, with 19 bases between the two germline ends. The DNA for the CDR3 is TGTGCCAGCAGCTTTAAACCGGGACCGATCAGAGAGCAGTTCTTC. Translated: CASSFKPGPIREQFF.

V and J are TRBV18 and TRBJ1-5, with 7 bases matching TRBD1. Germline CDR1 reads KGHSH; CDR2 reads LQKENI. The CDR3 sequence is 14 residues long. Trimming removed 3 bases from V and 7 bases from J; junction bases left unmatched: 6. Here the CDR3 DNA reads TGTGCCAGCTCACCTTTCGGGACAGAACAGCCCCAGCATTTT. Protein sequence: CASSPFGTEQPQHF.

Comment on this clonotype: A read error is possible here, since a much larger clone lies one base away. The CDR3 nucleotides read TGCAGCGCCAAGGGCAGCTACCCTAACTATGGCTACACCTTC. Amino acids: CSAKGSYPNYGYTF. The chain combines TRBV29-1 with TRBJ1-2; D gene ambiguous. The CDR3 is 14 residues long. V lost 7 bases and J lost 0, with 15 bases in between. The germline V gene has CDR1 SQVTM and CDR2 ANQGSEA.

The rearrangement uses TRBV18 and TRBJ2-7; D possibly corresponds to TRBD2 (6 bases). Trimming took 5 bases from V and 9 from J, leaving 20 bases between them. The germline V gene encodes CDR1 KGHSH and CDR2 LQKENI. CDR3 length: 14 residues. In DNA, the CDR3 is TGTGCCAGCTCAGCCGCTTCCGGGGGTAAAGGGCAGTACGTC. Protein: CASSAASGGKGQYV.

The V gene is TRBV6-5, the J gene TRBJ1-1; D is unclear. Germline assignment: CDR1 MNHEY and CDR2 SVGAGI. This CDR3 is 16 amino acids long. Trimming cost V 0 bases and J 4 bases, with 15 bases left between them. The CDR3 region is CASSYSTGRKGTEAFF. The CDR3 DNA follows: TGTGCCAGCAGTTACTCGACGGGCAGGAAGGGCACTGAAGCTTTCTTT.

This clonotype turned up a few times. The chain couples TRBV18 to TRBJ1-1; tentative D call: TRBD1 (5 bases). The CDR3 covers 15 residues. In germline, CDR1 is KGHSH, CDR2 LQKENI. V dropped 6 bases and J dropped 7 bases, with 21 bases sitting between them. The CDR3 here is CASSLVYSGRGEAFF. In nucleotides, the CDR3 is TGTGCCAGCTCCCTTGTATACTCGGGGAGGGGTGAAGCTTTCTTT.

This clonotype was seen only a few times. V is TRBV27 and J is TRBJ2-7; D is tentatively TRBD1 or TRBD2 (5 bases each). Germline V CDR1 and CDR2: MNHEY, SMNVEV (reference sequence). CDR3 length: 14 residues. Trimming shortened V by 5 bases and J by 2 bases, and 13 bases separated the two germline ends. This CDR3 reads CASSTRDGTYEQYF. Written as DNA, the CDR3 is TGTGCCAGCAGTACCCGGGACGGCACCTACGAGCAGTACTTC.

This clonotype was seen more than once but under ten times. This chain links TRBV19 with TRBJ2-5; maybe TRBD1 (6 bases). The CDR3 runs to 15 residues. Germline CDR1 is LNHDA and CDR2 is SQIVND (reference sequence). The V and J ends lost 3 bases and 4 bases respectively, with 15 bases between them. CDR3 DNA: TGTGCCAGTAGTATTAGAAGGGGGTCACGAGAGACCCAGTACTTC. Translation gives CASSIRRGSRETQYF.

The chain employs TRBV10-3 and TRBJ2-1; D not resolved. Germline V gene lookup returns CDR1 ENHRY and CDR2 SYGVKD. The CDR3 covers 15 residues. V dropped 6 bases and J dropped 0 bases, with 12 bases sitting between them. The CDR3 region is CAISPTEYSYNEQFF. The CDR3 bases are TGTGCCATCAGCCCCACGGAATACTCCTACAATGAGCAGTTCTTC.

The CDR3: CASSGAFPRTDTQYF. For the CDR3, the DNA is TGTGCCAGCAGTGGGGCCTTCCCCCGCACAGATACGCAGTATTTT. V is TRBV27 and J is TRBJ2-3; maybe TRBD1 (5 bases). The CDR3 has 15 residues. Germline V gene data show CDR1 as MNHEY and CDR2 as SMNVEV (reference sequence). Between the trimmed V and J ends, which lost 5 bases and 1 base, there was a span of 13 bases.

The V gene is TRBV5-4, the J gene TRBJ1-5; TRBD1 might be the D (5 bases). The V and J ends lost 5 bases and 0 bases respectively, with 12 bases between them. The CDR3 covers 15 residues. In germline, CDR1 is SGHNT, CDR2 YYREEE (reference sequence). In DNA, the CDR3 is TGTGCCAGCAGTCAAGGGACGGGTAGCAATCAGCCCCAGCATTTT. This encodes CASSQGTGSNQPQHF.

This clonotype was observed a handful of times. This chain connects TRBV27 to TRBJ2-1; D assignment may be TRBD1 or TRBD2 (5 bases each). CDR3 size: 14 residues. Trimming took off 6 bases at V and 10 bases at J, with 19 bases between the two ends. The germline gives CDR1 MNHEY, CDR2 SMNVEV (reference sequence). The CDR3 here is CASSEEARDREQFF. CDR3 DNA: TGTGCCAGCAGCGAGGAGGCCCGGGACCGGGAGCAGTTCTTC.

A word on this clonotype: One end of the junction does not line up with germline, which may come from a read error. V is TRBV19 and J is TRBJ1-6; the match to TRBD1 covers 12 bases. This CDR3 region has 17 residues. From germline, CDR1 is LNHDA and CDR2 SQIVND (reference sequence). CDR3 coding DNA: TGTGCCAGTAGTATAGACGGGACAGGGGGCTATAATTTACCCCTCCACTTT. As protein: CASSIDGTGGYNLPLHF.

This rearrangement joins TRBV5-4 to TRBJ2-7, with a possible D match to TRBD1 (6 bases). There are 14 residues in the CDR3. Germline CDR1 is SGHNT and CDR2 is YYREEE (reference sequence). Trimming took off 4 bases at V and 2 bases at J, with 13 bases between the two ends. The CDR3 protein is CASSLGRTAYEQYV. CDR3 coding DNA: TGTGCCAGCAGCCTAGGGCGGACAGCCTACGAGCAGTACGTC.

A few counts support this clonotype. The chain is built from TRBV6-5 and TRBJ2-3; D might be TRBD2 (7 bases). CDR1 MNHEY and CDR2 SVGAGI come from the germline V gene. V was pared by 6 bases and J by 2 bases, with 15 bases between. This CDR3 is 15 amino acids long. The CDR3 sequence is CASRGAGADTDTQYF. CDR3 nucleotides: TGTGCCAGCAGGGGGGCGGGGGCCGACACAGATACGCAGTATTTT.

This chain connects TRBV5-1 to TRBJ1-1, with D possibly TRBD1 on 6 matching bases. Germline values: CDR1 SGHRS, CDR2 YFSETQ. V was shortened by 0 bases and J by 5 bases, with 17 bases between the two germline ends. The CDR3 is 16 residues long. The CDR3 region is CASSLEAGAKRTEAFF. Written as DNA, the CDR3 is TGCGCCAGCAGCTTGGAGGCGGGGGCTAAGAGGACTGAAGCTTTCTTT.

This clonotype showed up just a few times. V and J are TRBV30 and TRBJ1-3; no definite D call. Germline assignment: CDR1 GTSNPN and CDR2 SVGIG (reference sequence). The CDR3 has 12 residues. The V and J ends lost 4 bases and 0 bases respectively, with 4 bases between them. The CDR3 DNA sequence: TGTGCCTGGACAGGCTCTGGAAACACCATATATTTT. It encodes CAWTGSGNTIYF.

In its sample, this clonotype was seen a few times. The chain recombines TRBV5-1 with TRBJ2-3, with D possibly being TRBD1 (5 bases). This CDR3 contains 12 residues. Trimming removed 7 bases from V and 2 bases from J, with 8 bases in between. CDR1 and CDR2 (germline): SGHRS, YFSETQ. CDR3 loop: CASSRDTDTQYF. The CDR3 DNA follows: TGCGCCAGCTCCAGGGACACAGATACGCAGTATTTT.

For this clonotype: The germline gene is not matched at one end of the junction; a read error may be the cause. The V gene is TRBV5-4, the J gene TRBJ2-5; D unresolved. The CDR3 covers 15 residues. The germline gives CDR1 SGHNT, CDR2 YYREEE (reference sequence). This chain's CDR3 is CASRFLDSYQETQYF. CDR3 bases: TGCGCCAGCCGCTTCCTTGACTCATATCAAGAGACCCAGTACTTC.

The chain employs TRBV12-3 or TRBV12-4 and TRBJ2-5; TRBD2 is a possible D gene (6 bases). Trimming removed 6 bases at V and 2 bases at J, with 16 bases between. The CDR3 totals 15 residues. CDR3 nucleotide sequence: TGTGCCAGCAGCGCCGGGACTCCTTTTCAAGAGACCCAGTACTTC. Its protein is CASSAGTPFQETQYF.

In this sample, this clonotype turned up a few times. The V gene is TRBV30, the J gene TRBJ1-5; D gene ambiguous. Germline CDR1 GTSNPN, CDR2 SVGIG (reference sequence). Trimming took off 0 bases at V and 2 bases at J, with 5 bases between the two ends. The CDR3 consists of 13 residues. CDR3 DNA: TGTGCCTGGAGTGTAAATGGCAATCAGCCCCAGCATTTT. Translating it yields CAWSVNGNQPQHF.

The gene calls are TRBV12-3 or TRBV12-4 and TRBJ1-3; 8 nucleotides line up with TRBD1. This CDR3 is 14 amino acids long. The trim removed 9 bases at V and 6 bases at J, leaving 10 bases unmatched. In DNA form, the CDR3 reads TGTGCCAGTAACCCCCAGGGGGCCGTAAACACCATATATTTT. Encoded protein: CASNPQGAVNTIYF.

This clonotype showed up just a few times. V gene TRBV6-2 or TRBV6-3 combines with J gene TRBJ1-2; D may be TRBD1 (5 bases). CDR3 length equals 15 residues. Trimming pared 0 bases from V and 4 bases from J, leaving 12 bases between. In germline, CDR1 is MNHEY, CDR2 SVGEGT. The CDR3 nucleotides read TGTGCCAGCAGTTACTCAAAGGGGCCCAGCTATGGCTACACCTTC. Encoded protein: CASSYSKGPSYGYTF.

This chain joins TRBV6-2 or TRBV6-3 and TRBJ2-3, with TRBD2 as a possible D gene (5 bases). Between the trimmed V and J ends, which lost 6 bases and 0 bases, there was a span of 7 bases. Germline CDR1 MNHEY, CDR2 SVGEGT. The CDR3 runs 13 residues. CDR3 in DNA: TGTGCCAGCAGGGAGGCTAGCACAGATACGCAGTATTTT. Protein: CASREASTDTQYF.

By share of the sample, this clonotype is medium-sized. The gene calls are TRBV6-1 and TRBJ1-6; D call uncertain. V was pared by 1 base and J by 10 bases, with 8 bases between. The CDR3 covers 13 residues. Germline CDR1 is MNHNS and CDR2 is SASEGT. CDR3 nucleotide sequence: TGTGCCAGCAGTGAAGTGGCGAGATCACCCCTCCACTTT. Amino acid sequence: CASSEVARSPLHF.

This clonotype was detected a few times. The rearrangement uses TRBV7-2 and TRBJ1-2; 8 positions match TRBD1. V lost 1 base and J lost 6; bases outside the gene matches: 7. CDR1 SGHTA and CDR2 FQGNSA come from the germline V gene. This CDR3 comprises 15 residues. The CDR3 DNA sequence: TGTGCCAGCAGCTTAGGACAGGGGATTTTAAATGGCTACACCTTC. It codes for CASSLGQGILNGYTF.

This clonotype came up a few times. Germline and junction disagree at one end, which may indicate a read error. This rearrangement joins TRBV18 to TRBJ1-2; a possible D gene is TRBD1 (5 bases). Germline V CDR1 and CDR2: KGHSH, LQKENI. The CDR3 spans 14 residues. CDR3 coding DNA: TGCGCCAGCATGGGCCAGGGACGGCGGTATGGCTACACCTTC. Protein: CASMGQGRRYGYTF.

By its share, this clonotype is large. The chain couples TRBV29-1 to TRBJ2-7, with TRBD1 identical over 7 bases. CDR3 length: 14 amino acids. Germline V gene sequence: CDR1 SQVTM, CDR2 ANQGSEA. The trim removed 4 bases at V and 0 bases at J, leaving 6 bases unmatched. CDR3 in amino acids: CSVAGQANSYEQYF. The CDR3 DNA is TGCAGCGTTGCCGGACAGGCGAACTCCTACGAGCAGTACTTC.

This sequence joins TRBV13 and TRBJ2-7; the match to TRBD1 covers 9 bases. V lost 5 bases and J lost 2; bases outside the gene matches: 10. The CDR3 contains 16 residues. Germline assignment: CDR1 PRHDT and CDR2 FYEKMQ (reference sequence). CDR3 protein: CASSLRGGQGTYEQYF. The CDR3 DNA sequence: TGTGCCAGCAGCCTCCGTGGGGGACAGGGAACCTACGAGCAGTACTTC.

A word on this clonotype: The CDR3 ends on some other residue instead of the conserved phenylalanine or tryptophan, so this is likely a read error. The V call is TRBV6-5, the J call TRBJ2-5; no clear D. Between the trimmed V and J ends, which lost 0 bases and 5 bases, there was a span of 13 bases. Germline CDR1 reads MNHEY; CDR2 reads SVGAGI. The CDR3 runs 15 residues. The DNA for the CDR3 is TGTGCCAGCAGTTACTCTGGGCGGCAGTCGGAGACCCAGTACTTA. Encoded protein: CASSYSGRQSETQYL.

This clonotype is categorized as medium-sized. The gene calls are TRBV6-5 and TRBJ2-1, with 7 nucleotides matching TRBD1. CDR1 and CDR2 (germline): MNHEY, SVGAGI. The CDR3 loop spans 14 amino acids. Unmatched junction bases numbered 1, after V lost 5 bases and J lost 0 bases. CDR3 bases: TGTGCCAGCAGTAGGGACAGCTCCTACAATGAGCAGTTCTTC. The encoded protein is CASSRDSSYNEQFF.

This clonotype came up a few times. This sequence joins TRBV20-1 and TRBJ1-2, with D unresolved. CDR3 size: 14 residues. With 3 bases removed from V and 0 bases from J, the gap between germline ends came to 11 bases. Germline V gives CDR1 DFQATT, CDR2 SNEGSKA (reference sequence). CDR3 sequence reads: CSASGDRANYGYTF. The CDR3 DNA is TGCAGTGCTAGTGGGGATCGAGCTAACTATGGCTACACCTTC.